The 26 T cell receptor beta chains presented below share a single source sample, sequenced in a study of cytomegalovirus exposure and HLA in healthy donors. This PCR relied on a set of 60 Vbeta primers and 13 Jbeta primers. Method: immunoSEQ multiplex PCR; TCRdb's copy keeps in-frame clones and lacks some. This table has more than 150,000 clones, about 80% appearing once. What was sequenced was PBMCs. These receptors were taken from a woman aged 45-60 years in good health and CMV-seropositive.

This chain joins TRBV19 and TRBJ1-6, with unresolved D. Germline V gene lookup returns CDR1 LNHDA and CDR2 SQIVND (reference sequence). Trimming stripped 6 bases from V and 7 bases from J, with 13 bases between. The CDR3 loop spans 14 amino acids. The CDR3 DNA is TGTGCCAGTAGAGTACGGGAGGTAAATTCACCCCTCCACTTT. It encodes CASRVREVNSPLHF.

This chain joins TRBV5-1 and TRBJ2-4; 11 nucleotides align to TRBD2. The CDR3 sequence is 15 residues long. From germline, CDR1 is SGHRS and CDR2 YFSETQ. Trimming removed 0 bases from V and 8 bases from J; junction bases left unmatched: 4. CDR3 sequence: CASSLAGTSGDIQYF. CDR3 DNA: TGCGCCAGCAGCTTGGCCGGGACTAGCGGAGACATTCAGTACTTC.

The chain employs TRBV5-1 and TRBJ1-1, with D uncertain. The V and J ends lost 2 bases and 2 bases respectively, with 10 bases between them. Germline V lookup: CDR1 SGHRS, CDR2 YFSETQ. This CDR3 spans 14 amino acids. Here the CDR3 DNA reads TGCGCCAGCAGCTTCCAGATACCCAACACTGAAGCTTTCTTT. It specifies CASSFQIPNTEAFF.

The V call is TRBV19, the J call TRBJ1-2, with TRBD1 matching over 9 bases. This CDR3 contains 14 residues. Germline CDR1 LNHDA, CDR2 SQIVND (reference sequence). As DNA, the CDR3 is TGTGCTTCCCGGGACAGGGAGGCCAACTATGGCTACACCTTC. This codes for CASRDREANYGYTF. Together with reference TRBV19 and TRBJ1-2, the CDR3 gives the full variable domain: DGGITQSPKYLFRKEGQNVTLSCEQNLNHDAMYWYRQDPGQGLRLIYYSQIVNDFQKGDIAEGYSVSREKKESFPLTVTSAQKNPTAFYLCASRDREANYGYTFGSGTRLTVV.

CDR3 residues: CASSISGGGYTF. The CDR3 DNA reads as TGCGCCAGCAGCATCTCAGGGGGCGGCTACACCTTC. The genes are TRBV5-1 and TRBJ1-2; 8 bases are shared with TRBD1. The CDR3 totals 12 residues. Trimming cost V 4 bases and J 8 bases; bases outside gene matches: 4. The germline CDR1 and CDR2 sequences are SGHRS and YFSETQ.

The chain has TRBV5-1 and TRBJ2-6; D perhaps matches TRBD2 (6 bases). The CDR3 has 18 amino acids. The germline V and J ends were trimmed by 4 bases and 0 bases, with 17 bases remaining between them. The germline V gene has CDR1 SGHRS and CDR2 YFSETQ. Here the CDR3 DNA reads TGCGCCAGCAGCCGAGCCGGGACTGGGGGCTCTGGGGCCAACGTCCTGACTTTC. Encoded protein: CASSRAGTGGSGANVLTF.

The chain is built from TRBV2 and TRBJ1-2; the D is unclear. Germline V gene data show CDR1 as SNHLY and CDR2 as FYNNEI. The CDR3 loop spans 13 amino acids. Trimming stripped 2 bases from V and 8 bases from J, with 12 bases between. CDR3 amino acids: CASSERGFGGYTF. CDR3 nucleotides: TGTGCCAGCAGTGAACGGGGATTCGGCGGCTACACCTTC.

The chain couples TRBV4-3 to TRBJ1-6; D might be TRBD1 (6 bases). CDR1 is LGHNA, CDR2 YSLEER, per germline. The CDR3 loop spans 16 amino acids. V lost 1 base and J 7 bases, leaving 14 bases between the germline ends. DNA for the CDR3: TGCGCCAGCAGCCAAGGATTGACAGGCCAAAATTCACCCCTCCACTTT. Translating gives CASSQGLTGQNSPLHF.

The chain has TRBV5-5 and TRBJ1-4; a weak D match, TRBD1 (6 bases). CDR1 is SGHKS, CDR2 YYEKEE, per germline (reference sequence). The CDR3 has 16 amino acids. Trimming left V 4 bases short and J 0 bases short, with 13 bases between. The CDR3 sequence is CASSITGTTTNEKLFF. Written as DNA, the CDR3 is TGTGCCAGCAGCATAACCGGGACAACAACTAATGAAAAACTGTTTTTT.

The rearrangement joins TRBV27 to TRBJ2-2; 7 positions agree with TRBD1. Germline CDR1 is MNHEY and CDR2 is SMNVEV (reference sequence). V was clipped by 2 bases and J by 5 bases; unmatched bases: 11. CDR3 size: 17 residues. In nucleotides, the CDR3 is TGTGCCAGCAGTTTAAGGGCGACAGGGCTTAATACCGGGGAGCTGTTTTTT. It yields the protein CASSLRATGLNTGELFF.

The CDR3 protein is CASSGTGLGYNEQFF. In nucleotides, the CDR3 is TGTGCCAGCAGCGGAACAGGTTTGGGTTACAATGAGCAGTTCTTC. The chain combines TRBV5-6 with TRBJ2-1; a weak D match, TRBD1 (5 bases). The CDR3 contains 15 residues. V was pared by 4 bases and J by 4 bases, with 15 bases between. Germline V gene sequence: CDR1 SGHDT, CDR2 YYEEEE.

The V and J genes are TRBV5-1 and TRBJ1-1; 11 bases are a match to TRBD1. Germline V gene sequence: CDR1 SGHRS, CDR2 YFSETQ. The CDR3 consists of 15 residues. V was pared by 4 bases and J by 9 bases, with 11 bases of the junction left unmatched. CDR3 amino acids: CASSPGGQGEVKAFF. DNA for the CDR3: TGCGCCAGCAGCCCCGGGGGACAGGGGGAGGTGAAAGCTTTCTTT.

The DNA of the CDR3 is TGCGCCAGCAGCCAAGTAGATACTAGCGGGCGAGAAGAGCAGTACTTC. Protein product: CASSQVDTSGREEQYF. The chain couples TRBV4-1 to TRBJ2-7; 9 nucleotides agree with TRBD2. Germline V CDR1 and CDR2: MGHRA, YSYEKL. The CDR3 has 16 amino acids. After removal of 1 base from V and 7 bases from J, the junction contained 11 bases not matched to a gene.

This rearrangement joins TRBV29-1 to TRBJ2-1; TRBD2 might be the D (6 bases). The CDR3 has 13 amino acids. Trimming pared 4 bases from V and 5 bases from J, leaving 12 bases between. CDR1 and CDR2 from the germline V gene are SQVTM and ANQGSEA. CDR3 region: CSVGEDADNEQFF. CDR3 in DNA: TGCAGCGTTGGGGAGGACGCGGACAATGAGCAGTTCTTC.

The rearrangement links TRBV19 to TRBJ1-2; 7 positions agree with TRBD1. Losses at the gene ends were 7 bases for V and 8 bases for J; bases not matched to a gene: 13. CDR1 is LNHDA, CDR2 SQIVND, per germline (reference sequence). This CDR3 region has 14 residues. The CDR3 protein is CASTPGQAVGGYTF. Here the CDR3 DNA reads TGTGCCAGTACCCCCGGACAGGCGGTCGGGGGCTACACCTTC. Together with reference TRBV19 and TRBJ1-2, the CDR3 gives the full variable domain: DGGITQSPKYLFRKEGQNVTLSCEQNLNHDAMYWYRQDPGQGLRLIYYSQIVNDFQKGDIAEGYSVSREKKESFPLTVTSAQKNPTAFYLCASTPGQAVGGYTFGSGTRLTVV.

The chain has TRBV15 and TRBJ2-1; 9 nucleotides align to TRBD2. Trimming took 4 bases from V and 7 from J; bases not matched to a gene: 11. Germline CDR1 LNHNV, CDR2 YYDKDF (reference sequence). The CDR3 contains 16 residues. The CDR3, as DNA: TGTGCCACCAGCACCGGGACTAGCAGCCGGTCTAATGAGCAGTTCTTC. Translating gives CATSTGTSSRSNEQFF.

This clone occurred a few times. This chain uses TRBV18 with TRBJ1-5, with D unresolved. The CDR3 spans 15 residues. V was clipped by 4 bases and J by 3 bases, with 13 bases between them. The germline V gene encodes CDR1 KGHSH and CDR2 LQKENI. The CDR3 loop is CASSLNLYPNQPQHF. DNA of the CDR3: TGTGCCAGCTCACTCAACCTCTACCCCAATCAGCCCCAGCATTTT.

The chain employs TRBV7-2 and TRBJ1-2, with D perhaps TRBD1 (6 bases). The CDR3 is 12 residues long. Between the trimmed V and J ends, which lost 1 base and 7 bases, there was a span of 7 bases. Germline V gene sequence: CDR1 SGHTA, CDR2 FQGNSA. The CDR3 is CASSLETGGYTF. The DNA for the CDR3 is TGTGCCAGCAGCTTAGAGACAGGTGGCTACACCTTC.

V and J are TRBV6-5 and TRBJ2-2; TRBD1 matches 7 bases. This CDR3 has 13 amino acids. The V segment lost 6 bases and the J segment 6 bases; nucleotides outside the gene matches: 4. Germline V gene sequence: CDR1 MNHEY, CDR2 SVGAGI. For the CDR3, the DNA is TGTGCCAGCAGGAGCCAGGGGGCCGGGGAGCTGTTTTTT. This translates into CASRSQGAGELFF.

The chain employs TRBV2 and TRBJ2-6; 8 positions match TRBD1. CDR3 length: 17 residues. Germline CDR1 SNHLY, CDR2 FYNNEI. The junction had 7 bases not matched to a gene; V was cut back by 4 bases and J by 2 bases. CDR3 DNA: TGTGCCAGCAGTGGGGACAGGATCCTAGCTGGGGCCAACGTCCTGACTTTC. It translates to CASSGDRILAGANVLTF.

The V call is TRBV6-1, the J call TRBJ1-4, with D uncertain. Trimming cost V 6 bases and J 3 bases, with 11 bases left between them. The germline V gene encodes CDR1 MNHNS and CDR2 SASEGT. The CDR3 contains 14 residues. CDR3 amino acids: CASSGVRSNEKLFF. The CDR3 coding sequence is TGTGCCAGCAGCGGGGTGCGGTCTAATGAAAAACTGTTTTTT.

The J gene is TRBJ1-3, the V gene TRBV7-2; D may be TRBD1 (5 bases). CDR1 is SGHTA and CDR2 is FQGNSA in the germline V gene. V lost 3 bases, J lost 0 bases, and 18 bases lay in between. The CDR3 is 18 amino acids. This chain's CDR3 is CASSLDIPGRPSGNTIYF. The CDR3 DNA sequence: TGTGCCAGCAGCTTGGACATACCTGGGCGCCCCTCTGGAAACACCATATATTTT.

The gene calls are TRBV19 and TRBJ1-5, with D possibly being TRBD1 (5 bases). Germline CDR1 and CDR2: LNHDA and SQIVND (reference sequence). The V end was cut by 4 bases, the J end by 2 bases, with 9 bases between. The CDR3 consists of 14 residues. The CDR3: CASSTRVGNQPQHF. CDR3 DNA: TGTGCCAGTAGTACCAGGGTTGGCAATCAGCCCCAGCATTTT. Based on the CDR3 plus reference TRBV19 and TRBJ1-5, the full variable domain is DGGITQSPKYLFRKEGQNVTLSCEQNLNHDAMYWYRQDPGQGLRLIYYSQIVNDFQKGDIAEGYSVSREKKESFPLTVTSAQKNPTAFYLCASSTRVGNQPQHFGDGTRLSIL.

CDR3 region: CATSRGGLYEQYF. In DNA, the CDR3 is TGTGCCACTTCGAGGGGGGGCCTTTACGAGCAGTACTTC. J is TRBJ2-7 and V is TRBV7-2, with D tentatively TRBD2 (7 bases). Between the trimmed V and J ends, which lost 10 bases and 4 bases, there was a span of 17 bases. Germline loops: CDR1 SGHTA, CDR2 FQGNSA. This CDR3 comprises 13 residues.

This clone was seen only once. V gene TRBV12-1 combines with J gene TRBJ1-2; TRBD1, the table's D call, lacks a check against the DNA. TRBV12-1 is tagged as a pseudogene. This CDR3 contains 13 residues. The CDR3 DNA reads as TGTGCCAGCAGCCATACAGGATACTATGGCTACACCTTC. This codes for CASSHTGYYGYTF.

This clone was seen only once. The chain combines TRBV2 with TRBJ1-5; D is unresolved. The germline CDR1 and CDR2 sequences are SNHLY and FYNNEI. The ends were cut back, 6 bases at V and 5 bases at J, with 8 bases in the middle. The CDR3 sequence is 12 residues long. CDR3: CASSGEDQPQHF. CDR3 in DNA: TGTGCCAGCAGCGGCGAGGATCAGCCCCAGCATTTT. The variable domain in full, completed from reference TRBV2 and TRBJ1-5, reads EPEVTQTPSHQVTQMGQEVILRCVPISNHLYFYWYRQILGQKVEFLVSFYNNEISEKSEIFDDQFSVERPDGSNFTLKIRSTKLEDSAMYFCASSGEDQPQHFGDGTRLSIL.